This paragraph covers one TCR beta chain sequence. Its target is not known. This sample stems from a study of T cell repertoires in cytomegalovirus infection. V was pared by 7 bases and J by 7 bases, with 17 bases between. This CDR3 spans 14 amino acids. Germline V gene data show CDR1 as MDHEN and CDR2 as SYDVKM. Study-wide results and limits: Clonotype analysis showed dominance of the ex vivo response by HLA-C-restricted CMV-specific TCR beta clonotypes.

TCRdb passed the reads through MiXCR, listing each CDR3 protein once. The sample lists more than 650,000 distinct CDR3 sequences; about a third were seen once. This sequence joins TRBV28 and TRBJ1-5; no definite D call. The source of this sequence is a human donor in good health (CMV status not recorded). Some clones in this sample may be carry-over from other donors' samples. Sequences were obtained from PBMCs. CDR3 DNA sequence: TGTGCCAGCAAAGGTGGTACGCTCACCCAGCCCCAGCATTTT. Protein product: CASKGGTLTQPQHF.